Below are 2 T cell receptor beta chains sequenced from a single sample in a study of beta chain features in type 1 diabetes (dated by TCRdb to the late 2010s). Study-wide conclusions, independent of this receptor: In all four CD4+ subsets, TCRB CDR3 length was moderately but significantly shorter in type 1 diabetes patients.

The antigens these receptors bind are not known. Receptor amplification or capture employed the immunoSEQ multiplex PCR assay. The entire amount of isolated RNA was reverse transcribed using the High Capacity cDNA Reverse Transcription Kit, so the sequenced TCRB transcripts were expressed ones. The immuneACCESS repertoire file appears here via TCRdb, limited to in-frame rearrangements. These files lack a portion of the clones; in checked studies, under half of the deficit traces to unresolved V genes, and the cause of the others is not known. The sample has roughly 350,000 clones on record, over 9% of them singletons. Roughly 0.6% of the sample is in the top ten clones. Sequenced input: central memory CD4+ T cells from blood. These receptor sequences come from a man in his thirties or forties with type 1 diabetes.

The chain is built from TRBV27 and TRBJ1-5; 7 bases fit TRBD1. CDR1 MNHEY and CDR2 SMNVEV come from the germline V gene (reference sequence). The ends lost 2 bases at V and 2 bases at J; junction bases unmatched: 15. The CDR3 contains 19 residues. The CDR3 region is CASSLPPDRVGDGNQPQHF. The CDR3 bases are TGTGCCAGCAGTTTACCCCCAGACAGGGTTGGAGACGGCAATCAGCCCCAGCATTTT.

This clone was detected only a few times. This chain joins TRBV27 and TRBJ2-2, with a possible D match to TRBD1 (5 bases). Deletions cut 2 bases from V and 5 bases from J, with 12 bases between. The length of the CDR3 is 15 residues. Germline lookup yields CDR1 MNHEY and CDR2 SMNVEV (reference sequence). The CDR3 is CASSLMTEFTGELFF. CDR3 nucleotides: TGTGCCAGCAGTTTAATGACAGAATTTACCGGGGAGCTGTTTTTT.